Presented here are 10 T cell receptor beta chains from one specimen sequenced in a study of OX40 agonist ivuxolimab in advanced cancers. Library generation was performed with the immunoSEQ multiplex PCR assay. TCRdb carries this immuneACCESS record with in-frame sequences only. Its versions omit some clonotypes, under half of them owing to an unresolved V gene in the studies checked, with the rest unexplained. For this sample there are fewer than 85,000 clones; 85% to 90% appear just once. Jointly, the top ten make up 0.4% to 0.65% of the sample. Material: CD4+ or CD8+ T cells sorted from blood, obtained in a trial of the OX40 agonist ivuxolimab. The receptors here all came from an adult with an advanced solid tumor such as melanoma, head and neck, liver or kidney cancer.

V usage is TRBV7-8 and J usage is TRBJ2-1; 13 nucleotides line up with TRBD2. CDR1 is SGHVS, CDR2 FQNEAQ, per germline. This CDR3 is built from 16 residues. With V trimmed by 4 bases and J by 7 bases, 7 bases remained unmatched. The CDR3 coding sequence is TGTGCCAGCAGCTCTACACCGGGACTAGCGGGAAATGAGCAGTTCTTC. Translation: CASSSTPGLAGNEQFF.

V gene TRBV5-1 combines with J gene TRBJ2-1; 12 nucleotides match TRBD2. This CDR3 comprises 16 residues. Germline V gives CDR1 SGHRS, CDR2 YFSETQ. Losses at the gene ends were 0 bases for V and 8 bases for J; bases not matched to a gene: 6. CDR3 bases: TGCGCCAGCAGCTTGGACCCTAGCGGGAGGGTGGATGAGCAGTTCTTC. It specifies CASSLDPSGRVDEQFF.

V is TRBV14 and J is TRBJ2-7, with 10 bases aligning to TRBD1. CDR3 length: 13 amino acids. V lost 7 bases, J lost 5 bases, and 5 bases stayed unmatched. Per the germline V gene, CDR1 is SGHDN and CDR2 is FVKESK. CDR3: CASKGTGVNEQYF. Here the CDR3 DNA reads TGTGCCAGCAAAGGGACAGGGGTCAACGAGCAGTACTTC.

Only one count was recorded for this clone. The chain has TRBV19 and TRBJ2-5; D is ambiguous. Germline V CDR1 and CDR2: LNHDA, SQIVND (reference sequence). Trimming left V 5 bases short and J 7 bases short, with 11 bases between. The length of the CDR3 is 12 residues. CDR3 in amino acids: CASSPLDGTQYF. The CDR3 DNA follows: TGTGCCAGTAGTCCCCTCGACGGGACCCAGTACTTC.

The V call is TRBV4-1, the J call TRBJ2-7, with a possible D match to TRBD2 (6 bases). Per germline, CDR1 MGHRA and CDR2 YSYEKL. V shed 1 base and J shed 3 bases, with 16 bases lying between them. There are 16 residues in the CDR3. CDR3 region: CASSQGTTALHYEQYF. The CDR3 DNA reads as TGCGCCAGCAGCCAAGGGACTACCGCCTTACACTACGAGCAGTACTTC.

The V gene is TRBV30, the J gene TRBJ2-3, with a tentative D call TRBD2 (6 bases). The CDR3 is 14 residues long. The germline V gene has CDR1 GTSNPN and CDR2 SVGIG (reference sequence). The V gene lost 8 bases and the J gene lost 2 bases, with 17 bases spanning the gap. Written as DNA, the CDR3 is TGTGCCAGCCACCATCGGGGGAACACAGATACGCAGTATTTT. It encodes CASHHRGNTDTQYF.

The J gene is TRBJ2-3, the V gene TRBV11-2; D remains ambiguous. CDR1 and CDR2 from the germline V gene are SGHAT and FQNNGV. The CDR3 runs 15 residues. Trimming took 1 base from V and 0 from J, leaving 8 bases between them. This CDR3 is CASSLGVDSTDTQYF. The CDR3 nucleotides are TGTGCCAGCAGCTTAGGTGTGGATAGCACAGATACGCAGTATTTT.

This clone was observed a handful of times. V usage is TRBV9 and J usage is TRBJ2-2; TRBD2 aligns across 10 bases. The trim removed 0 bases at V and 4 bases at J, leaving 0 bases unmatched. This CDR3 is 15 amino acids long. Germline lookup yields CDR1 SGDLS and CDR2 YYNGEE. In DNA form, the CDR3 reads TGTGCCAGCAGCGTAGTAGCGGGGGGCACCGGGGAGCTGTTTTTT. This translates into CASSVVAGGTGELFF.

The rearrangement joins TRBV5-5 to TRBJ1-1, with a tentative D call TRBD1 (6 bases). Trimming removed 4 bases at V and 1 base at J, with 8 bases between. Germline V gene lookup returns CDR1 SGHKS and CDR2 YYEKEE (reference sequence). This CDR3 comprises 13 residues. CDR3 nucleotide sequence: TGTGCCAGCAGCCCACAGGGGAACACTGAAGCTTTCTTT. It codes for CASSPQGNTEAFF.

This clone has only one observation. This chain links TRBV9 with TRBJ1-6; no reliable D call. Germline-derived CDR1 and CDR2 are SGDLS and YYNGEE. Trimming removed 0 bases from V and 0 bases from J, with 4 bases in between. This CDR3 is 15 amino acids long. As DNA, the CDR3 is TGTGCCAGCAGCGTAGACAGCTCCTATAATTCACCCCTCCACTTT. It translates to CASSVDSSYNSPLHF. The entire variable domain, with the rest obtained from reference TRBV9 and TRBJ1-6, is as follows: DSGVTQTPKHLITATGQRVTLRCSPRSGDLSVYWYQQSLDQGLQFLIQYYNGEERAKGNILERFSAQQFPDLHSELNLSSLELGDSALYFCASSVDSSYNSPLHFGNGTRLTVT.